These 21 T cell receptor beta chains were sequenced from one sample in a study of blood T cell repertoires in COVID-19. Only in-frame clones appear in the TCRdb table, and some are missing; sequencing was by immunoSEQ multiplex PCR. The data hold around 300,000 clones, with approximately 88% observed a single time. The sample was peripheral blood. The receptors were sampled from a woman between 45 and 60 years old with active or convalescent COVID-19.

V usage is TRBV30 and J usage is TRBJ1-2; the match to TRBD1 covers 7 bases. With V trimmed by 3 bases and J by 4 bases, 5 bases remained unmatched. The germline V gene has CDR1 GTSNPN and CDR2 SVGIG (reference sequence). The CDR3 has 13 amino acids. The CDR3 is CAWRGAGGYGYTF. CDR3 DNA sequence: TGTGCCTGGAGGGGGGCAGGGGGCTATGGCTACACCTTC.

This clone was observed at least ten times. The chain uses TRBV6-4 and TRBJ2-2, with D unclear. V shed 7 bases and J shed 4 bases, with 13 bases lying between them. This CDR3 has 14 amino acids. The germline gives CDR1 MRHNA, CDR2 SNTAGT. CDR3 region: CASMSAPGTGELFF. The CDR3 coding sequence is TGTGCCAGCATGAGCGCTCCGGGCACCGGGGAGCTGTTTTTT.

The CDR3 coding sequence is TGCGCCAGCAGCCAAGATGGGGGCCTTGGGACATTGGCTGAAAAACTGTTTTTT. Its protein product is CASSQDGGLGTLAEKLFF. The chain uses TRBV4-3 and TRBJ1-4; tentative D call: TRBD1 (6 bases). Germline CDR1 reads LGHNA; CDR2 reads YSLEER. V was trimmed by 0 bases and J by 7 bases, leaving 21 bases between them. There are 18 residues in the CDR3.

The V gene is TRBV4-3, the J gene TRBJ2-7; 10 nucleotides align to TRBD2. V lost 3 bases and J lost 1; bases outside the gene matches: 3. The CDR3 loop spans 15 amino acids. Germline CDR1 LGHNA, CDR2 YSLEER. The CDR3 nucleotides are TGCGCCAGCAGCCACCTAGCGGGGGATTCCTACGAGCAGTACTTC. This sequence encodes CASSHLAGDSYEQYF.

This clone was observed a handful of times. This chain joins TRBV30 and TRBJ1-1; possibly TRBD1 for D (5 bases). Germline V CDR1 and CDR2: GTSNPN, SVGIG (reference sequence). V was shortened by 3 bases and J by 2 bases, with 16 bases between the two germline ends. The CDR3 contains 15 residues. CDR3 sequence reads: CAWRWGPVGNTEAFF. The CDR3 coding sequence is TGTGCCTGGAGATGGGGCCCCGTTGGCAACACTGAAGCTTTCTTT.

The chain links TRBV7-8 to TRBJ2-3, with 9 bases aligning to TRBD2. CDR3 length equals 18 residues. J was trimmed by 5 bases and V by 1 base; bases with no gene match: 13. Germline CDR1 is SGHVS and CDR2 is FQNEAQ. The chain's CDR3 is CASSLELQSGGYGDTQYF. The CDR3 region has the DNA TGTGCCAGCAGCTTAGAACTGCAGAGCGGGGGGTATGGAGATACGCAGTATTTT.

The gene calls are TRBV14 and TRBJ1-2; D may be TRBD1 (6 bases). The CDR3 consists of 14 residues. V lost 4 bases and J lost 4, with 13 bases in between. Germline CDR1 and CDR2: SGHDN and FVKESK. For the CDR3, the DNA is TGTGCCAGCAGCCCGTCGGACAGCTTCTATGGCTACACCTTC. This gives the protein CASSPSDSFYGYTF.

The chain carries TRBV21-1 and TRBJ2-1; TRBD2, as called in the table, went unchecked against the DNA. TRBV21-1 counts as a pseudogene. CDR3 length: 16 amino acids. The CDR3 bases are TGTGCCAGCAGCAATTCCGGGACTACACTCCACAATGAGCAGTTCTTC. Amino acid sequence: CASSNSGTTLHNEQFF.

The V gene is TRBV27, the J gene TRBJ2-7; 7 nucleotides line up with TRBD1. The CDR3 length is 14 residues. V lost 5 bases and J lost 2; bases outside the gene matches: 6. Looked up from germline, CDR1 is MNHEY and CDR2 is SMNVEV (reference sequence). The CDR3 nucleotides are TGTGCCAGCAGTGACCGGGACAGCCCCTACGAGCAGTACTTC. This codes for CASSDRDSPYEQYF.

The CDR3 sequence is CASSLRLGGNGNQPQHF. Here the CDR3 DNA reads TGTGCCAGCAGTTTACGATTGGGGGGGAATGGCAATCAGCCCCAGCATTTT. The genes are TRBV27 and TRBJ1-5, with D possibly TRBD1 on 5 matching bases. The CDR3 length is 17 residues. Germline V CDR1 and CDR2: MNHEY, SMNVEV (reference sequence). Deletions cut 2 bases from V and 2 bases from J, with 16 bases between.

V and J are TRBV19 and TRBJ2-1, with D possibly being TRBD1 (6 bases). The CDR3 extends over 16 amino acids. CDR1 and CDR2 (germline): LNHDA, SQIVND (reference sequence). Trimming left V 9 bases short and J 0 bases short, with 18 bases between. CDR3 bases: TGTGCCAGAGGCGGTATCAGGGGCCCCTCCTACAATGAGCAGTTCTTC. Translating gives CARGGIRGPSYNEQFF.

This clone was recorded once. The chain carries TRBV6-6 and TRBJ1-2; D is ambiguous. Trimming took off 8 bases at V and 4 bases at J, with 20 bases between the two ends. The CDR3 runs 15 residues. Germline-derived CDR1 and CDR2 are MNHNY and SVGAGI (reference sequence). The CDR3 nucleotides are TGTGCCAGCTGTACCGCACCGAATCGGGGCTATGGCTACACCTTC. Translated, it gives CASCTAPNRGYGYTF.

This chain connects TRBV9 to TRBJ2-7, with a weak D call TRBD2 (6 bases). CDR1 is SGDLS, CDR2 YYNGEE, per germline. Trimming removed 2 bases from V and 2 bases from J, with 14 bases in between. This CDR3 contains 15 residues. The CDR3 loop is CASSVSSGITYEQYF. The CDR3 nucleotides read TGTGCCAGCAGCGTGAGTAGCGGCATCACCTACGAGCAGTACTTC.

This clone appeared once. The chain is built from TRBV5-1 and TRBJ2-2; a possible D gene is TRBD2 (7 bases). The V gene's germline CDR1 is SGHRS and CDR2 YFSETQ. V was clipped by 2 bases and J by 1 base, with 18 bases between them. The CDR3 totals 18 residues. CDR3 bases: TGCGCCAGCAGCTTTAACGGGGGGCTACCACGGAACACCGGGGAGCTGTTTTTT. Protein product: CASSFNGGLPRNTGELFF.

The chain links TRBV5-1 to TRBJ2-1; 7 nucleotides match TRBD2. The CDR3 length is 15 residues. Germline-derived CDR1 and CDR2 are SGHRS and YFSETQ. V lost 2 bases and J lost 4; bases outside the gene matches: 6. Here the CDR3 DNA reads TGCGCCAGCAGCTTAGATACAGCGGGATACAATGAGCAGTTCTTC. Amino acids: CASSLDTAGYNEQFF. Together with reference TRBV5-1 and TRBJ2-1, the CDR3 gives the full variable domain: KAGVTQTPRYLIKTRGQQVTLSCSPISGHRSVSWYQQTPGQGLQFLFEYFSETQRNKGNFPGRFSGRQFSNSRSEMNVSTLELGDSALYLCASSLDTAGYNEQFFGPGTRLTVL.

This clone occurred a few times. J is TRBJ1-1 and V is TRBV7-2; 7 bases line up with TRBD1. The CDR3 is 16 residues long. V lost 4 bases and J lost 4; bases outside the gene matches: 12. The germline V gene encodes CDR1 SGHTA and CDR2 FQGNSA. CDR3 loop: CASSSRATGAGTEAFF. DNA of the CDR3: TGTGCCAGCAGCTCCCGCGCAACAGGGGCGGGCACTGAAGCTTTCTTT. Full variable domain (outside the CDR3, taken from reference TRBV7-2 and TRBJ1-1): GAGVSQSPSNKVTEKGKDVELRCDPISGHTALYWYRQSLGQGLEFLIYFQGNSAPDKSGLPSDRFSAERTGGSVSTLTIQRTQQEDSAVYLCASSSRATGAGTEAFFGQGTRLTVV.

This clone was recorded only once. The chain uses TRBV7-2 and TRBJ1-2, with D tentatively TRBD1 (6 bases). The CDR3 extends over 14 amino acids. Trimming stripped 5 bases from V and 4 bases from J, with 14 bases between. The germline gives CDR1 SGHTA, CDR2 FQGNSA. The CDR3 bases are TGTGCCAGCAGCCCACAGGGACGGCCCTATGGCTACACCTTC. Translation: CASSPQGRPYGYTF.

The J gene is TRBJ1-6, the V gene TRBV28; 12 bases match TRBD1. V dropped 5 bases and J dropped 11; count of bases not matched to a gene: 7. This CDR3 spans 15 amino acids. Germline-derived CDR1 and CDR2 are MDHEN and SYDVKM. In DNA, the CDR3 is TGTGCCAGCAGTGGGGGGACAGGGGGCGGCCCACCCCTCCACTTT. It encodes CASSGGTGGGPPLHF. Drawing the rest from reference TRBV28 and TRBJ1-6, the complete variable domain is DVKVTQSSRYLVKRTGEKVFLECVQDMDHENMFWYRQDPGLGLRLIYFSYDVKMKEKGDIPEGYSVSREKKERFSLILESASTNQTSMYLCASSGGTGGGPPLHFGNGTRLTVT.

The genes are TRBV19 and TRBJ1-1, with D tentatively TRBD1 (5 bases). The V end lost 3 bases, the J end lost 1 base, and 15 bases lay between the germline ends. The length of the CDR3 is 16 residues. CDR1 and CDR2 from the germline V gene are LNHDA and SQIVND (reference sequence). The CDR3 reads CASSIKWGVGNTEAFF. CDR3 DNA: TGTGCCAGTAGTATTAAATGGGGGGTCGGGAACACTGAAGCTTTCTTT.

The rearrangement joins TRBV5-1 to TRBJ2-1, with 9 bases fitting TRBD2. The germline CDR1 and CDR2 sequences are SGHRS and YFSETQ. The CDR3 length is 14 residues. V shed 0 bases, J shed 15 bases, and the junction held 10 bases outside the gene matches. CDR3 DNA: TGCGCCAGCAGCTTGGGGGCTAGCGGGGAGCCCTCGTTCTTC. Residues: CASSLGASGEPSFF.

V and J are TRBV5-8 and TRBJ1-5; 9 positions match TRBD1. Per germline, CDR1 SGHTS and CDR2 YDEGEE. V dropped 5 bases and J dropped 6; count of bases not matched to a gene: 9. This CDR3 spans 15 amino acids. CDR3 in amino acids: CASSFGATGGQPQHF. CDR3 nucleotides: TGTGCCAGCAGTTTTGGGGCGACAGGGGGTCAGCCCCAGCATTTT.